What follows are 23 T cell receptor beta chains derived from one specimen sequenced in a study of blood T cells in healthy people across ages. The use of a sample-barcoded 5' primer and a J-beta primer mix characterized a second PCR of roughly 6 to 12 cycles. TCRdb re-analysed the 5' RACE reads in MiXCR, keeping a single row per CDR3 protein. The table has around 1,900,000 distinct CDR3 sequences, roughly 43% seen once; the top ten hold under 25%. The sample taken for sequencing was blood. Source of these receptors: a human donor in good health.

The rearrangement joins TRBV6-5 to TRBJ2-1; TRBD2 matches at 9 bases. V shed 6 bases, J shed 7 bases, and the junction held 10 bases outside the gene matches. The length of the CDR3 is 15 residues. Germline assignment: CDR1 MNHEY and CDR2 SVGAGI. As DNA, the CDR3 is TGTGCCAGCAGGCGCCACGGGACTAGCACGAATGAGCAGTTCTTC. The encoded protein is CASRRHGTSTNEQFF.

Note on this clonotype: A read error may produce the germline difference seen at one junction end. This rearrangement joins TRBV9 to TRBJ2-1; the D gene is possibly TRBD1 (5 bases). Germline lookup yields CDR1 SGDLS and CDR2 YYNGEE. This CDR3 spans 14 amino acids. The CDR3 DNA sequence: TGTACCAGCAGCGTTGGGGCAGGGAAGAGTGAGCAGTTCTTC. Residues: CTSSVGAGKSEQFF.

This clonotype was detected once. The V and J genes are TRBV7-9 and TRBJ2-5; TRBD1 matches 7 bases. The CDR3 has 13 residues. CDR1 SEHNR and CDR2 FQNEAQ come from the germline V gene (reference sequence). J lost 12 bases, V lost 1 base, and 8 bases had no gene match. The chain's CDR3 is CASSLGTGPGKYF. CDR3 in DNA: TGTGCCAGCAGCTTAGGGACAGGCCCGGGCAAGTACTTC.

The V gene is TRBV20-1, the J gene TRBJ1-2; D remains ambiguous. The CDR3 loop spans 12 amino acids. CDR1 and CDR2 from the germline V gene are DFQATT and SNEGSKA (reference sequence). The CDR3: CSAVVEGYGYTF. The CDR3 DNA follows: TGCAGCGCCGTGGTGGAAGGGTATGGCTACACCTTC.

The CDR3 region is CASSQDSRPSNIQYF. The CDR3, as DNA: TGTGCCAGCAGCCAAGATTCTCGCCCGTCGAACATTCAGTACTTC. The V call is TRBV3-1, the J call TRBJ2-7; D not certain. With the DNA end fitting TRBJ2-4 better, the J assignment may be wrong. Germline CDR1 is LGHDT and CDR2 is YNNKEL (reference sequence). CDR3 length: 15 amino acids.

This chain connects TRBV5-8 to TRBJ2-1; 9 bases map to TRBD1. The CDR3 extends over 15 amino acids. Germline V gene data show CDR1 as SGHTS and CDR2 as YDEGEE. The ends lost 0 bases at V and 10 bases at J; junction bases unmatched: 8. The CDR3 reads CASSLGTGDPYEQFF. Written as DNA, the CDR3 is TGTGCCAGCAGCTTGGGGACAGGGGACCCCTACGAGCAGTTCTTC.

The chain has TRBV20-1 and TRBJ1-5; D is undetermined. V was cut by 2 bases and J by 4 bases, with 12 bases left in between. The CDR3 contains 14 residues. The V gene's germline CDR1 is DFQATT and CDR2 SNEGSKA (reference sequence). CDR3 in amino acids: CSARTTGPNQPQHF. CDR3 DNA: TGCAGTGCTAGAACAACCGGACCAAATCAGCCCCAGCATTTT.

The chain is built from TRBV6-2 or TRBV6-3 and TRBJ1-5; 9 bases align to TRBD1. The CDR3 is 19 amino acids. Unmatched junction bases numbered 20, after V lost 7 bases and J lost 4 bases. From germline, CDR1 is MNHEY and CDR2 SVGEGT. DNA for the CDR3: TGTGCCAGCACCCCACCGGCCGGGACAGGGACAGAGTTTAATCAGCCCCAGCATTTT. This sequence encodes CASTPPAGTGTEFNQPQHF.

The V gene is TRBV20-1, the J gene TRBJ1-4; a possible D gene is TRBD1 (6 bases). Germline CDR1 reads DFQATT; CDR2 reads SNEGSKA (reference sequence). V lost 2 bases and J 7 bases, leaving 11 bases between the germline ends. This CDR3 has 13 amino acids. The CDR3 here is CSARRGAREKLFF. For the CDR3, the DNA is TGCAGTGCTAGAAGGGGGGCGCGTGAAAAACTGTTTTTT.

In its sample, this clonotype was seen many times. Relative to the germline gene, one junction end is altered; a read error may explain this. This CDR3 is CASSLPGLETQYF. CDR3 in DNA: TGTGCCAGCAGCTTACCGGGGTTAGAGACCCAGTACTTC. The chain links TRBV5-1 to TRBJ2-5; D may be TRBD2 (5 bases). Germline V lookup: CDR1 SGHRS, CDR2 YFSETQ. The CDR3 covers 13 residues.

This chain links TRBV5-6 with TRBJ1-2; D possibly corresponds to TRBD1 (6 bases). V lost 4 bases, J lost 8 bases, and 15 bases lay in between. This CDR3 contains 13 residues. Germline lookup yields CDR1 SGHDT and CDR2 YYEEEE. CDR3 sequence: CASSLTSGVGYTF. The CDR3 DNA reads as TGTGCCAGCAGCCTTACCTCAGGGGTAGGCTACACCTTC.

This chain links TRBV15 with TRBJ2-1, with D possibly matching TRBD1 (5 bases). Trimming left V 0 bases short and J 14 bases short, with 14 bases between. Germline CDR1 and CDR2: LNHNV and YYDKDF (reference sequence). This CDR3 has 13 amino acids. CDR3 sequence: CATSRDRCLGEFF. CDR3 DNA: TGTGCCACCAGCAGAGATAGGTGCCTAGGGGAGTTCTTC.

This clonotype was detected only a few times. The chain carries TRBV24-1 and TRBJ2-7; 8 positions agree with TRBD1. Germline assignment: CDR1 KGHDR and CDR2 SFDVKD. The CDR3 is made up of 14 amino acids. The V segment lost 5 bases and the J segment 4 bases; nucleotides outside the gene matches: 6. This CDR3 is CATSADRGGYEQYF. CDR3 DNA sequence: TGTGCCACCAGTGCCGACAGGGGAGGTTACGAGCAGTACTTC.

This chain uses TRBV29-1 with TRBJ2-7, with a possible D match to TRBD1 (6 bases). Germline V gene lookup returns CDR1 SQVTM and CDR2 ANQGSEA. The germline V and J ends were trimmed by 6 bases and 4 bases, with 19 bases remaining between them. The CDR3 totals 14 residues. CDR3 sequence reads: CSVADRLAVYEQYF. CDR3 bases: TGCAGCGTCGCCGACAGGCTGGCGGTATACGAGCAGTACTTC.

The table lists this clonotype with a few counts. This rearrangement joins TRBV2 to TRBJ2-5; TRBD1 matches 7 bases. Gene TRBJ2-7 matches the end of the DNA better, so the J call may be wrong. The germline V gene encodes CDR1 SNHLY and CDR2 FYNNEI. The CDR3 is made up of 15 amino acids. The CDR3 is CASSDPGTVNYEQYF. The CDR3 coding sequence is TGTGCCAGCAGTGATCCCGGGACAGTCAACTACGAGCAGTACTTC.

The chain joins TRBV25-1 to TRBJ2-7; D remains unclear. There are 15 residues in the CDR3. The germline V gene encodes CDR1 MGHDK and CDR2 SYGVNS. Trimming shortened V by 10 bases and J by 4 bases, and 23 bases separated the two germline ends. The CDR3 spells CATNSEGPSRYEQYF. CDR3 nucleotides: TGTGCCACCAACTCCGAAGGTCCATCTCGATACGAGCAGTACTTC.

The rearrangement uses TRBV4-1 and TRBJ2-7; weak D call: TRBD1 (5 bases). V was pared by 1 base and J by 2 bases, with 12 bases between. This CDR3 contains 15 residues. Germline V CDR1 and CDR2: MGHRA, YSYEKL. The CDR3 is CASSQAWGRAYEQYF. The CDR3 nucleotides are TGCGCCAGCAGCCAAGCCTGGGGCAGAGCCTACGAGCAGTACTTC.

The chain links TRBV4-3 to TRBJ1-4, with D unclear. Trimming stripped 0 bases from V and 8 bases from J, with 19 bases between. Germline values: CDR1 LGHNA, CDR2 YSLEER. This CDR3 has 17 amino acids. CDR3 in amino acids: CASSQERYLRFEEKLFF. In DNA, the CDR3 is TGCGCCAGCAGCCAAGAACGATATTTAAGGTTTGAGGAAAAACTGTTTTTT.

V and J are TRBV7-2 and TRBJ1-2; D remains unclear. Germline V gene lookup returns CDR1 SGHTA and CDR2 FQGNSA. There are 15 residues in the CDR3. With 1 base removed from V and 4 bases from J, the gap between germline ends came to 13 bases. The DNA of the CDR3 is TGTGCCAGCAGCTTAGGCTTCGAGAAAGGCTATGGCTACACCTTC. Protein: CASSLGFEKGYGYTF.

The table lists this clonotype with a few counts. The chain links TRBV7-2 to TRBJ1-2; no definite D call. Trimming cost V 4 bases and J 7 bases, with 16 bases left between them. CDR3 length equals 14 residues. Per germline, CDR1 SGHTA and CDR2 FQGNSA. The CDR3 DNA follows: TGTGCCAGCAGCTCCCCAACGAGGCCCGGTGGCTACACCTTC. It yields the protein CASSSPTRPGGYTF.

This clonotype was observed once. The chain employs TRBV9 and TRBJ2-2; 10 bases fit TRBD2. V lost 0 bases, J lost 0 bases, and 5 bases stayed unmatched. Germline V lookup: CDR1 SGDLS, CDR2 YYNGEE. The CDR3 has 18 amino acids. CDR3 amino acids: CASSVGSGGATNTGELFF. The CDR3 DNA is TGTGCCAGCAGCGTAGGGAGCGGGGGGGCCACGAACACCGGGGAGCTGTTTTTT.

In its sample, this clonotype was seen a few times. V and J are TRBV20-1 and TRBJ2-7; 8 nucleotides line up with TRBD1. This CDR3 is 14 amino acids long. Per germline, CDR1 DFQATT and CDR2 SNEGSKA (reference sequence). V dropped 1 base and J dropped 3; count of bases not matched to a gene: 5. The CDR3 DNA follows: TGCAGTGCTAGAGGCCGACAGGGGAACTACGAGCAGTACTTC. Amino acid sequence: CSARGRQGNYEQYF.

J is TRBJ2-7 and V is TRBV5-1; 7 nucleotides line up with TRBD1. Germline CDR1 reads SGHRS; CDR2 reads YFSETQ. The CDR3 contains 13 residues. V lost 3 bases to trimming and J lost 3 bases; unmatched junction nucleotides: 3. The CDR3 DNA is TGCGCCAGCAGCTATGACAGGGACTACGAGCAGTACTTC. This encodes CASSYDRDYEQYF.